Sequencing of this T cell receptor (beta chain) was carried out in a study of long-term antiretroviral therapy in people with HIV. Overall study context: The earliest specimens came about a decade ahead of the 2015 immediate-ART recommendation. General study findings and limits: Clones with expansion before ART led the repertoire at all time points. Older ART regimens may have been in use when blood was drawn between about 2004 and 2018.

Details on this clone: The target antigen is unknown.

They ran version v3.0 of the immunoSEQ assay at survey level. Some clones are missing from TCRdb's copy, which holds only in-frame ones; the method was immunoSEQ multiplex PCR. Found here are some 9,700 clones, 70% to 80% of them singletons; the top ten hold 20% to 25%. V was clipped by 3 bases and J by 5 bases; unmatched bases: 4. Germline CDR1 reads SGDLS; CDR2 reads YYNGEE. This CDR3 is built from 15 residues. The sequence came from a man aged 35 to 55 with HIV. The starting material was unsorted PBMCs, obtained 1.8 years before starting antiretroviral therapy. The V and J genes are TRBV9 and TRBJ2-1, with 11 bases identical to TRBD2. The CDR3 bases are TGTGCCAGCAGCGCAATTAGCGGGGGGGACAATGAGCAGTTCTTC. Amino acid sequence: CASSAISGGDNEQFF. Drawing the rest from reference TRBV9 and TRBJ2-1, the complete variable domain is DSGVTQTPKHLITATGQRVTLRCSPRSGDLSVYWYQQSLDQGLQFLIQYYNGEERAKGNILERFSAQQFPDLHSELNLSSLELGDSALYFCASSAISGGDNEQFFGPGTRLTVL.